A selection of T cell receptor beta chains follows, all from one sample in a study of blood T cell repertoires in COVID-19. Some clones are missing from TCRdb's copy, which holds only in-frame ones; the method was immunoSEQ multiplex PCR. The sample lists roughly 290,000 clones, 70% to 85% seen once, with 0.75% to 0.95% in the top ten. Sequenced sample: peripheral blood. These receptors all come from a human donor with COVID-19, enrolled during active disease. The donor label of this sample is uncertain. The CDR3 runs from the conserved cysteine through the conserved F or W. A D gene is named only where the DNA matches it firmly. A row's size may be missing; if present it is once, few, many or a size class.

CDR3 DNA | CDR3 protein | J gene | D gene | V gene | clone size
TGTGCCAGCAGTGAAGGGGCCTGGAGGGACATTCAGTACTTC | CASSEGAWRDIQYF | TRBJ2-4 | NA | TRBV6-1 | NA
TGTGCCAGCAGCTCAAAGGCCAGGGATACGACTGAAGCTTTCTTT | CASSSKARDTTEAFF | TRBJ1-1 | NA | TRBV5-4 | NA
TGTGCCAGCTCACCGACAGTCATGAACACTGAAGCTTTCTTT | CASSPTVMNTEAFF | TRBJ1-1 | NA | TRBV18 | NA
TGTGCCAGCAGTTACTCCGGGACAGAATCTTGGGCTTTCTTT | CASSYSGTESWAFF | TRBJ1-1 | TRBD1 | TRBV6-5 | NA
TGTGCTAGTGGTCCACCGGGACAGGATAATGAAAAACTGTTTTTT | CASGPPGQDNEKLFF | TRBJ1-4 | TRBD1 | TRBV12-5 | NA
TGTGCCAGCAGGAAGGGACTAGCGGGCCCTGAGCAGTTCTTC | CASRKGLAGPEQFF | TRBJ2-1 | TRBD2 | TRBV2 | once
TGCGCCAGCAAACCGACTAGCGGGAGTAAGGGAGATACGCAGTATTTT | CASKPTSGSKGDTQYF | TRBJ2-3 | TRBD2 | TRBV5-1 | NA
TGTGCCAGTACCTCCGGGACAGGGGGGTACTATGGCTACACCTTC | CASTSGTGGYYGYTF | TRBJ1-2 | TRBD1 | TRBV19 | once
TGTGCCAGCAGCCAATGGCGGCTAGCGGGGAAAAATGAGCAGTTCTTC | CASSQWRLAGKNEQFF | TRBJ2-1 | TRBD2 | TRBV3-1/TRBV3-2 | NA
TGTGCCAGTACTCCCGGGGGGTGGAACACTGAAGCTTTCTTT | CASTPGGWNTEAFF | TRBJ1-1 | NA | TRBV19 | few
TGTGCCAGTAGTGACCAGGGACAGGGGAATTCACCCCTCCACTTT | CASSDQGQGNSPLHF | TRBJ1-6 | TRBD1 | TRBV19 | NA
TGTGCCAGTAGCCGCCTACCGAAGGGAGTCGGTGGGGACAATGAGCAGTTCTTC | CASSRLPKGVGGDNEQFF | TRBJ2-1 | NA | TRBV19 | few
TGTGCCAGCAGTTACAAGGGACTAGCCGGTGGTGAGCAGTTCTTC | CASSYKGLAGGEQFF | TRBJ2-1 | TRBD2 | TRBV6-5 | NA
TGTGCCAGCAGCTTAGGGACAGGGTCAGAGCAGTTCTTC | CASSLGTGSEQFF | TRBJ2-1 | TRBD1 | TRBV11-2 | NA
TGTGCCTGGAGTGTACATTCTCTGTCCAGCGGGATGGGCGATACGCAGTATTTT | CAWSVHSLSSGMGDTQYF | TRBJ2-3 | TRBD2 | TRBV30 | NA
TGTGCCAGCAGTTACAGGGCGGGGAGCAATCAGCCCCAGCATTTT | CASSYRAGSNQPQHF | TRBJ1-5 | NA | TRBV6-2/TRBV6-3 | NA
TGTGCCAGCAGTTTCAGGGGGCCGGTCCAAGAGACCCAGTACTTC | CASSFRGPVQETQYF | TRBJ2-5 | TRBD1 | TRBV28 | NA
TGTGCCAGCAGCCTGTGGACAGGAGCCACACTGGGAGAGCAGTACTTC | CASSLWTGATLGEQYF | TRBJ2-7 | TRBD1 | TRBV5-6 | NA
TGTGCCAGCAGCTTAGCCCGAGACACGAACACTGAAGCTTTCTTT | CASSLARDTNTEAFF | TRBJ1-1 | NA | TRBV7-9 | NA
TGTGCCACCAGCAGAGATGTGGGAGCAGGAGGCTACACCTTC | CATSRDVGAGGYTF | TRBJ1-2 | NA | TRBV15 | NA
TGTGCCAGCAGTCCTCCGGGACTAGTGACCGGGGAGCTGTTTTTT | CASSPPGLVTGELFF | TRBJ2-2 | TRBD2 | TRBV28 | NA
TGCGCCAGCAGCCTGGGGGTAGCGGGAGCTAACTACAATGAGCAGTTCTTC | CASSLGVAGANYNEQFF | TRBJ2-1 | TRBD2 | TRBV5-1 | once
TGTGCCAGCAGCCAGACAGGGGGCGTTCAGCCCCAGCATTTT | CASSQTGGVQPQHF | TRBJ1-5 | TRBD1 | TRBV6-6 | NA
TGTGCCAGCAGCCAAGGCAGATCAAATTCACCCCTCCACTTT | CASSQGRSNSPLHF | TRBJ1-6 | NA | TRBV3-1/TRBV3-2 | NA
TGCGCCAGCAGCTATCTAACAGGGCTGGAGGAAAAACTGTTTTTT | CASSYLTGLEEKLFF | TRBJ1-4 | NA | TRBV5-1 | NA
TGCAGCGTTGAAAAGGGACAGGGTAGAGAGACCCAGTACTTC | CSVEKGQGRETQYF | TRBJ2-5 | TRBD1 | TRBV29-1 | NA
TGTGCCAGCAGCCTCCTCTCCACTGTTCTTTTGCGGGGGGAGCTGTTTTTT | CASSLLSTVLLRGELFF | TRBJ2-2 | NA | TRBV27 | NA
TGTGCCAGCAGCTTAGCCCCAGGTCGGACTGAAGCTTTCTTT | CASSLAPGRTEAFF | TRBJ1-1 | NA | TRBV11-1 | NA
TGTGCCAGCAGTCTCGGACAGGGGGCCACTGAAGCTTTCTTT | CASSLGQGATEAFF | TRBJ1-1 | TRBD1 | TRBV2 | NA
TGTGCCAGCAGTTTGGGGGGACAGATCTATGGCTACACCTTC | CASSLGGQIYGYTF | TRBJ1-2 | TRBD1 | TRBV28 | NA
TGTGCCAGTAGTATCGGCAGGGGCGCGAACACCGGGGAGCTGTTTTTT | CASSIGRGANTGELFF | TRBJ2-2 | NA | TRBV19 | NA
TGTGCGAGCATCGGTGGGGCGAATGAAAAACTGTTTTTT | CASIGGANEKLFF | TRBJ1-4 | NA | TRBV28 | few
TGTGCCAGCAGCTTCCAACATGGTGTCCCTTTCTTT | CASSFQHGVPFF | TRBJ1-1 | NA | TRBV7-2 | NA
TGTGCCACCAGTTACGCGGTGAACACCGGGGAGCTGTTTTTT | CATSYAVNTGELFF | TRBJ2-2 | NA | TRBV15 | NA
TGTGCCAGCAGCAAGAGGGACTTCACAGATACGCAGTATTTT | CASSKRDFTDTQYF | TRBJ2-3 | NA | TRBV11-1 | once
TGTGCCAGCAGCGTAGACAGGGCCCCCTACGAGCAGTACTTC | CASSVDRAPYEQYF | TRBJ2-7 | NA | TRBV9 | NA
TGTGCCAGCAGTTACTCACCCGGGACTAGCGGGATTCTCTACAATGAGCAGTTCTTC | CASSYSPGTSGILYNEQFF | TRBJ2-1 | TRBD2 | TRBV6-2/TRBV6-3 | NA
TGTGCCAGTAGTATCTCTCCTTTAATTTACGAGCAGTACTTC | CASSISPLIYEQYF | TRBJ2-7 | NA | TRBV19 | NA